A single sample is the source of the 18 T cell receptor beta chains below, sequenced in a study of shared clonotypes between healthy human individuals. The method was immunoSEQ multiplex PCR; TCRdb's version includes in-frame clones alone and lacks a portion of them. There are 2 million to 2.5 million clones in the sample; around 92% occur only once, and more than 0.35% lies in the top ten. Sequencing input: naive CD4+ T cells from PBMCs. Indicated subset: CD45RA+ positively selected. These receptors originate from a man aged 18 to 29 in good health. Some clones in this sample may be carry-over from other donors' samples.

The rearrangement uses TRBV29-1 and TRBJ1-2; 8 nucleotides agree with TRBD1. CDR1 SQVTM and CDR2 ANQGSEA come from the germline V gene. The CDR3 contains 15 residues. V lost 6 bases, J lost 0 bases, and 9 bases stayed unmatched. CDR3 DNA sequence: TGCAGCGTAACGATCGGGACAGGCCCTAACTATGGCTACACCTTC. Translating it yields CSVTIGTGPNYGYTF.

The rearrangement uses TRBV5-1 and TRBJ1-4, with 12 nucleotides matching TRBD1. CDR3 length equals 16 residues. V dropped 0 bases and J dropped 8; count of bases not matched to a gene: 5. Germline-derived CDR1 and CDR2 are SGHRS and YFSETQ. The CDR3 spells CASSLGGTGGEEKLFF. The CDR3 nucleotides read TGCGCCAGCAGCTTGGGAGGGACAGGGGGCGAGGAAAAACTGTTTTTT.

This clone was observed a handful of times. The chain is built from TRBV29-1 and TRBJ1-4; 7 bases fit TRBD1. The CDR3 runs 13 residues. The V segment lost 7 bases and the J segment 6 bases; nucleotides outside the gene matches: 8. CDR1 is SQVTM and CDR2 is ANQGSEA in the germline V gene. The CDR3 is CSAFDRDHEKLFF. The CDR3 nucleotides read TGCAGCGCCTTCGACAGGGATCATGAAAAACTGTTTTTT.

Points on this clone: Distinct nucleotide sequences in the sample also encode this CDR3. This chain links TRBV29-1 with TRBJ2-7; possibly TRBD1 for D (6 bases). V lost 3 bases and J lost 4, with 10 bases in between. The CDR3 totals 12 residues. In germline, CDR1 is SQVTM, CDR2 ANQGSEA. CDR3 region: CSVEGQGYEQYF. The CDR3 bases are TGCAGCGTTGAGGGACAAGGATACGAGCAGTACTTC.

V is TRBV7-9 and J is TRBJ2-2; D gene ambiguous. The V end was cut by 2 bases, the J end by 0 bases, with 16 bases between. The CDR3 sequence is 18 residues long. Per germline, CDR1 SEHNR and CDR2 FQNEAQ (reference sequence). The DNA of the CDR3 is TGTGCCAGCAGCTTATTAGGTCTCAAAGCGCCGAACACCGGGGAGCTGTTTTTT. Protein product: CASSLLGLKAPNTGELFF.

The chain employs TRBV28 and TRBJ2-1; tentative D call: TRBD2 (6 bases). This CDR3 comprises 15 residues. CDR1 MDHEN and CDR2 SYDVKM come from the germline V gene. Trimming removed 1 base from V and 4 bases from J, with 11 bases in between. The CDR3 sequence is CASSLFGRGYNEQFF. The CDR3 DNA sequence: TGTGCCAGCAGTTTATTTGGGCGGGGTTACAATGAGCAGTTCTTC.

V usage is TRBV7-3 and J usage is TRBJ1-5, with unresolved D. The CDR3 is made up of 13 amino acids. Trimming took off 1 base at V and 9 bases at J, with 10 bases between the two ends. Germline CDR1 is SGHTA and CDR2 is FQGTGA. For the CDR3, the DNA is TGTGCCAGCAGCTTAAGGATGGAGGCGCCCCAGCATTTT. Protein sequence: CASSLRMEAPQHF.

V and J are TRBV28 and TRBJ2-1, with TRBD1 identical over 7 bases. The J segment lost 4 bases and the V segment lost 2 bases, leaving 11 bases of the junction unmatched. Germline values: CDR1 MDHEN, CDR2 SYDVKM. The CDR3 is 17 amino acids. For the CDR3, the DNA is TGTGCCAGCAGTTTACGGAAACCGGGACAGAGGTACAATGAGCAGTTCTTC. Translated, it gives CASSLRKPGQRYNEQFF. Based on the CDR3 plus reference TRBV28 and TRBJ2-1, the full variable domain is DVKVTQSSRYLVKRTGEKVFLECVQDMDHENMFWYRQDPGLGLRLIYFSYDVKMKEKGDIPEGYSVSREKKERFSLILESASTNQTSMYLCASSLRKPGQRYNEQFFGPGTRLTVL.

The chain joins TRBV6-5 to TRBJ2-1; 10 positions agree with TRBD2. This CDR3 region has 14 residues. The trim removed 9 bases at V and 2 bases at J, leaving 4 bases unmatched. Per the germline V gene, CDR1 is MNHEY and CDR2 is SVGAGI. Written as DNA, the CDR3 is TGTGCCAGGTCAAGCGGGAGGGCCTACAATGAGCAGTTCTTC. Amino acids: CARSSGRAYNEQFF.

The chain recombines TRBV7-9 with TRBJ1-1, with 7 bases fitting TRBD1. With 6 bases clipped from V and 5 bases from J, the junction kept 6 bases outside the gene matches. Germline V gene lookup returns CDR1 SEHNR and CDR2 FQNEAQ (reference sequence). The CDR3 is made up of 13 amino acids. CDR3 region: CASRFQGETEAFF. Here the CDR3 DNA reads TGTGCCAGCAGATTCCAGGGGGAGACTGAAGCTTTCTTT.

The CDR3 loop reads CASSPRLVTGGAGAKYYEQYF. The CDR3 DNA sequence: TGTGCCAGCTCACCACGGCTTGTGACAGGGGGCGCGGGGGCCAAATACTACGAGCAGTACTTC. This chain uses TRBV18 with TRBJ2-7; TRBD1 matches at 10 bases. The CDR3 length is 21 residues. After removal of 1 base from V and 3 bases from J, the junction contained 21 bases not matched to a gene. Germline V CDR1 and CDR2: KGHSH, LQKENI.

This clone was seen just once. The identical CDR3 is also encoded by other nucleotide sequences in the sample. V is TRBV28 and J is TRBJ2-3; D unresolved. CDR1 is MDHEN and CDR2 is SYDVKM in the germline V gene. The V end was cut by 5 bases, the J end by 2 bases, with 5 bases between. The CDR3 covers 12 residues. CDR3 amino acids: CASSEFTDTQYF. CDR3 bases: TGTGCCAGCAGTGAGTTCACAGATACGCAGTATTTT.

CDR3 residues: CASSLEVRGYTQYF. CDR3 DNA sequence: TGTGCCAGCAGCTTAGAGGTGCGAGGCTATACGCAGTATTTT. The chain joins TRBV7-7 to TRBJ2-3; D is uncertain. Germline V CDR1 and CDR2: SSHAT, FNYEAQ (reference sequence). Trimming pared 1 base from V and 7 bases from J, leaving 12 bases between. This CDR3 comprises 14 residues.

This clone was seen a single time. The V and J genes are TRBV5-4 and TRBJ2-6; weak D call: TRBD1 (7 bases). The length of the CDR3 is 17 residues. Germline values: CDR1 SGHNT, CDR2 YYREEE (reference sequence). Trimming took off 0 bases at V and 2 bases at J, with 12 bases between the two ends. The CDR3 nucleotides read TGTGCCAGCAGCTTGGACAGGGGCGGGGCTGGGGCCAACGTCCTGACTTTC. It is translated as CASSLDRGGAGANVLTF. Looking up the rest from reference TRBV5-4 and TRBJ2-6 gives the full variable domain: ETGVTQSPTHLIKTRGQQVTLRCSSQSGHNTVSWYQQALGQGPQFIFQYYREEENGRGNFPPRFSGLQFPNYSSELNVNALELDDSALYLCASSLDRGGAGANVLTFGAGSRLTVL.

This clone showed up just once. Other DNA variants within this sample encode the same CDR3. The chain couples TRBV28 to TRBJ2-7, with D tentatively TRBD1 (5 bases). V was shortened by 8 bases and J by 2 bases, with 7 bases between the two germline ends. Germline-derived CDR1 and CDR2 are MDHEN and SYDVKM. The CDR3 runs to 11 residues. CDR3 nucleotides: TGTGCCAGCGGGGCAGCCTACGAGCAGTACTTC. This sequence encodes CASGAAYEQYF.

This chain connects TRBV5-1 to TRBJ2-1, with TRBD2 identical over 10 bases. This CDR3 has 17 amino acids. Trimming took 2 bases from V and 4 from J; bases not matched to a gene: 9. CDR1 is SGHRS and CDR2 is YFSETQ in the germline V gene. CDR3 residues: CASSLTPKREGYNEQFF. The CDR3 DNA is TGCGCCAGCAGCTTAACCCCAAAGCGGGAGGGTTACAATGAGCAGTTCTTC.

Comments on this clone: The sample contains more than one DNA sequence encoding this CDR3. The genes are TRBV30 and TRBJ2-7, with D perhaps matching TRBD1 or TRBD2 (6 bases each). V lost 3 bases to trimming and J lost 3 bases, with 12 bases between them. CDR3 length: 13 amino acids. The germline CDR1 and CDR2 sequences are GTSNPN and SVGIG (reference sequence). The CDR3 sequence is CAWSRGTIYEQYF. CDR3 DNA sequence: TGTGCCTGGAGCCGCGGGACAATCTACGAGCAGTACTTC.

The chain recombines TRBV10-3 with TRBJ2-1; D call uncertain. Trimming took 7 bases from V and 4 from J, leaving 11 bases between them. Germline V gene data show CDR1 as ENHRY and CDR2 as SYGVKD. CDR3 length equals 13 residues. Here the CDR3 reads CAIMGGAYNEQFF. Here the CDR3 DNA reads TGTGCCATCATGGGCGGAGCATACAATGAGCAGTTCTTC.